This is a list of T cell receptor beta chains from one sample in a study of blood T cell repertoires in COVID-19. The method was immunoSEQ multiplex PCR; TCRdb's version includes in-frame clones alone and lacks a portion of them. The profile shows roughly 130,000 clones, approximately 88% of them singletons. The sample comprised peripheral blood. The receptor set was obtained from a woman aged 25 to 45 who had recovered from COVID-19. CDR3s include the opening cysteine and the closing phenylalanine or tryptophan. A D gene is named only where the DNA matches it firmly. Rows may omit the clone size; those that give it use once, few, many or a size class.

J gene | clone size | V gene | D gene | CDR3 protein | CDR3 DNA
TRBJ2-1 | - | TRBV24-1 | TRBD1 | CATSEKGDSRGEQFF | TGTGCCACCAGTGAGAAAGGGGACAGCCGCGGTGAGCAGTTCTTC
TRBJ1-1 | - | TRBV11-2 | TRBD1 | CASSLRDRGYTEAFF | TGTGCCAGCAGCCTCCGGGACAGGGGGTACACTGAAGCTTTCTTT
TRBJ2-7 | - | TRBV4-1 | TRBD2 | CASSQDLTSGPYEQYF | TGCGCCAGCAGCCAAGATCTCACTAGCGGGCCCTACGAGCAGTACTTC
TRBJ2-7 | - | TRBV15 | TRBD1 | CATSRGGQPYEQYF | TGTGCCACCAGCAGAGGGGGACAGCCCTACGAGCAGTACTTC
TRBJ1-4 | many | TRBV11-2 | - | CASSLGGTVKGPELFF | TGTGCCAGCAGCTTAGGGGGCACGGTTAAGGGTCCGGAACTGTTTTTT
TRBJ1-3 | - | TRBV18 | TRBD1 | CASSRDDRGFGNTIYF | TGTGCCAGCTCCCGAGACGACAGGGGATTTGGAAACACCATATATTTT
TRBJ2-3 | - | TRBV19 | TRBD1 | CASSRGRTDTQYF | TGTGCCAGTAGCAGGGGGCGCACAGATACGCAGTATTTT
TRBJ1-3 | - | TRBV2 | TRBD1 | CASTWDRRGADSGNTIYF | TGTGCCAGCACTTGGGACAGGAGAGGGGCCGACTCTGGAAACACCATATATTTT
TRBJ1-6 | - | TRBV4-1 | TRBD1 | CASSHSGQVGSPLHF | TGCGCCAGCAGCCATAGCGGACAGGTGGGTTCACCCCTCCACTTT
TRBJ1-2 | - | TRBV19 | TRBD1 | CATAHGTAYGYTF | TGTGCCACCGCCCACGGGACAGCCTATGGCTACACCTTC
TRBJ1-3 | - | TRBV10-1 | TRBD1 | CASSGQGAQILSGNTIYF | TGCGCCAGCAGTGGACAGGGGGCGCAGATCCTCTCTGGAAACACCATATATTTT
TRBJ1-4 | - | TRBV19 | - | CASSKAAGRSEKLFF | TGTGCCAGTAGTAAGGCGGCGGGCAGGAGTGAAAAACTGTTTTTT
TRBJ2-1 | - | TRBV10-2 | TRBD2 | CASSATSGALGEQFF | TGCGCCAGCAGTGCCACTAGCGGGGCCCTCGGTGAGCAGTTCTTC
TRBJ2-7 | many | TRBV7-9 | TRBD2 | CASSRGTSGPYEQYF | TGTGCCAGCAGCCGCGGGACTAGCGGGCCATACGAGCAGTACTTC
TRBJ2-1 | - | TRBV6-5 | TRBD2 | CASSYGGEEQFF | TGTGCCAGCAGTTACGGGGGGGAAGAGCAGTTCTTC
TRBJ2-7 | - | TRBV9 | - | CASSVGSGTYEQYF | TGTGCCAGCAGCGTAGGTTCCGGTACCTACGAGCAGTACTTC
TRBJ2-6 | - | TRBV5-6 | - | CASSAQGHNSGANVLTF | TGTGCCAGCAGCGCCCAGGGGCACAACTCTGGGGCCAACGTCCTGACTTTC
TRBJ1-2 | - | TRBV27 | - | CASRPGLIYGYTF | TGTGCCAGCAGACCGGGACTGATCTATGGCTACACCTTC